The rows below give T cell receptor beta chains drawn from one sample of a study of vaccination and CD4 T cells after COVID-19. No antigen has been assigned to these receptors. Each CDR3 protein gets one entry after TCRdb re-called the PCR reads with MiXCR. The table records around 13,000 distinct CDR3 sequences, about 42% of them present only once. The input for sequencing was CD4+ T cells from blood, cultured in vitro, taken before SARS-CoV-2 vaccination. The receptor set was obtained from a human donor who had recovered from COVID-19. Both conserved end residues are trimmed from each CDR3. The order of the fields is V gene, J gene, CDR3 protein.

TRBV28	TRBJ1-2	ASQDGGRDVYGYT
TRBV20-1	TRBJ2-7	SATAGTGVGEQY
TRBV6-5	TRBJ1-6	ASSWTGADSPLH
TRBV2	TRBJ2-1	ASSDHRDTNEQF
TRBV7-2	TRBJ2-1	ASSLAVGLSSYNEQF
TRBV10-3	TRBJ1-2	AISGAGMNYGYT
TRBV7-3	TRBJ2-2	ASSLSLGTTGELF
TRBV6-1	TRBJ1-5	ASSDDRGRNQPQH
TRBV28	TRBJ1-5	ASKASNQPQH
TRBV4-2	TRBJ2-2	ASSQDVGGPNTGELF
TRBV20-1	TRBJ2-5	SARSQGAIQETQY
TRBV7-9	TRBJ2-1	ASSLDGTSGNEQF
TRBV4-3	TRBJ1-1	ASSQGPRAF
TRBV6-5	TRBJ1-1	ASSYLGSRTGGTEAF
TRBV19	TRBJ1-1	ASRTGTGTRNTEAF
TRBV2	TRBJ2-5	ASREGVGGEVETQY
TRBV10-3	TRBJ1-6	AISDDSNNSPLH
TRBV20-1	TRBJ2-3	SAKLAGTDTQY
TRBV28	TRBJ1-5	ASSQEGNGQPQH
TRBV7-2	TRBJ2-7	ASSFVLAGASNYEQY